Listed below are T cell receptor beta chains from one sample, sequenced in a study of shared clonotypes between healthy human individuals. Profiling relied on immunoSEQ multiplex PCR, and the TCRdb table lists in-frame clones only, not all of them. The sample consists of 500,000 to 650,000 clones, around three quarters of them appearing once. The source material was PBMCs. These receptors were collected from a woman aged 40-49 years in good health. Some clones in this sample may be carry-over from other donors' samples. CDR3s include the opening cysteine and the closing phenylalanine or tryptophan. A D gene is named only where the DNA matches it firmly. Some rows have no size entry. The others give once, few or many, or a class for an expanded clone.

j_call | clone_size | v_call | d_call | cdr3_nt | cdr3_aa
TRBJ2-7 | - | TRBV28 | - | TGTGCCAGCGGTGGCGGTCCCTACGAGCAGTACTTC | CASGGGPYEQYF
TRBJ1-2 | - | TRBV6-5 | - | TGTGCCAGCAGTCCCGGGGAGGCCCTCCACTATGGCTACACCTTC | CASSPGEALHYGYTF
TRBJ2-7 | - | TRBV6-1 | - | TGTGCCAGCACCGCCGGACTCACCTACGAGCAGTACTTC | CASTAGLTYEQYF
TRBJ2-7 | - | TRBV15 | - | TGTGCCACCAGCAGAGATTTCGGGGGGCTCTACGAGCAGTACTTC | CATSRDFGGLYEQYF
TRBJ2-3 | - | TRBV19 | TRBD2 | TGTGCCAGTAGCGATCGGACTAGCGGGATCACAGATACGCAGTATTTT | CASSDRTSGITDTQYF
TRBJ1-1 | - | TRBV6-5 | TRBD1 | TGTGCCAGCAGTTACTCGCCTCCGGGACAGGGGGGGACTTTCTTT | CASSYSPPGQGGTFF
TRBJ2-6 | few | TRBV28 | - | TGTGCCAGCAGTTCCCCGGGCACCTCTGGGGCCAACGTCCTGACTTTC | CASSSPGTSGANVLTF
TRBJ1-5 | - | TRBV5-8 | - | TGTGCCAGCAGCTTGGCAGGGTTAAATCAGCCCCAGCATTTT | CASSLAGLNQPQHF
TRBJ2-2 | once | TRBV11-1 | TRBD1 | TGTGCCAGCAGCTTAGAGCAGGGGGCGTTTGGGGAGCTGTTTTTT | CASSLEQGAFGELFF
TRBJ2-1 | once | TRBV7-2 | - | TGTGCCAGCAGTACCGGGACCATCAACGAGCAGTTCTTC | CASSTGTINEQFF
TRBJ1-2 | - | TRBV30 | - | TGTGCCTGGAGTGCCCGTGGTGGCTACACCTTC | CAWSARGGYTF
TRBJ2-1 | - | TRBV19 | TRBD1 | TGTGCCAGTAGTCCCCGGACAGGGCCCCATGAGCAGTTCTTC | CASSPRTGPHEQFF
TRBJ2-4 | few | TRBV27 | - | TGTGCCAGCAGTTTGGGGGCAAGGGCAGGACTAGCCAAAAACATTCAGTACTTC | CASSLGARAGLAKNIQYF
TRBJ2-1 | - | TRBV2 | TRBD2 | TGTGCCAGCAGAGGCTCGGCGGGAGTGTTTTACAATGAGCAGTTCTTC | CASRGSAGVFYNEQFF
TRBJ2-7 | - | TRBV27 | - | TGTGCCAGCAGTTTATCGATAAATCTCTGGTACGAGCAGTACTTC | CASSLSINLWYEQYF
TRBJ2-7 | - | TRBV10-3 | TRBD2 | TGTGCCAGCAGTTGTGGAGAAGCGGGAGACGGTGGTGGAGGCGAGCAGTACTTC | CASSCGEAGDGGGGEQYF
TRBJ2-1 | once | TRBV4-2 | TRBD2 | TGTGCCAGCGGTAGCGGGAGGGCGTACAATGAGCAGTTCTTC | CASGSGRAYNEQFF
TRBJ2-1 | - | TRBV2 | - | TGTGCCAGCAGTGGTGGGACGGAGTCCTACAATGAGCAGTTCTTC | CASSGGTESYNEQFF
TRBJ2-1 | - | TRBV27 | - | TGTGCCAGCAGTCGTCACAGGGCTGGTGAGCAGTTCTTC | CASSRHRAGEQFF
TRBJ2-3 | - | TRBV29-1 | TRBD2 | TGCAGCGCAAGAGCGGGACTGGCAGATACGCAGTATTTT | CSARAGLADTQYF
TRBJ2-2 | once | TRBV18 | TRBD2 | TGTGCCAGCTCACCCGGACTAGGTTTCACCGGGGAGCTGTTTTTT | CASSPGLGFTGELFF
TRBJ2-2 | - | TRBV7-3 | - | TGTGCCAGCAGCGCGACAGGAGGGGACACCGGGGAGCTGTTTTTT | CASSATGGDTGELFF
TRBJ2-7 | - | TRBV10-2 | - | TGCGCCAGCAGTGAGAGCCGGGGCAGGGGGGGCTACGAGCAGTACTTC | CASSESRGRGGYEQYF